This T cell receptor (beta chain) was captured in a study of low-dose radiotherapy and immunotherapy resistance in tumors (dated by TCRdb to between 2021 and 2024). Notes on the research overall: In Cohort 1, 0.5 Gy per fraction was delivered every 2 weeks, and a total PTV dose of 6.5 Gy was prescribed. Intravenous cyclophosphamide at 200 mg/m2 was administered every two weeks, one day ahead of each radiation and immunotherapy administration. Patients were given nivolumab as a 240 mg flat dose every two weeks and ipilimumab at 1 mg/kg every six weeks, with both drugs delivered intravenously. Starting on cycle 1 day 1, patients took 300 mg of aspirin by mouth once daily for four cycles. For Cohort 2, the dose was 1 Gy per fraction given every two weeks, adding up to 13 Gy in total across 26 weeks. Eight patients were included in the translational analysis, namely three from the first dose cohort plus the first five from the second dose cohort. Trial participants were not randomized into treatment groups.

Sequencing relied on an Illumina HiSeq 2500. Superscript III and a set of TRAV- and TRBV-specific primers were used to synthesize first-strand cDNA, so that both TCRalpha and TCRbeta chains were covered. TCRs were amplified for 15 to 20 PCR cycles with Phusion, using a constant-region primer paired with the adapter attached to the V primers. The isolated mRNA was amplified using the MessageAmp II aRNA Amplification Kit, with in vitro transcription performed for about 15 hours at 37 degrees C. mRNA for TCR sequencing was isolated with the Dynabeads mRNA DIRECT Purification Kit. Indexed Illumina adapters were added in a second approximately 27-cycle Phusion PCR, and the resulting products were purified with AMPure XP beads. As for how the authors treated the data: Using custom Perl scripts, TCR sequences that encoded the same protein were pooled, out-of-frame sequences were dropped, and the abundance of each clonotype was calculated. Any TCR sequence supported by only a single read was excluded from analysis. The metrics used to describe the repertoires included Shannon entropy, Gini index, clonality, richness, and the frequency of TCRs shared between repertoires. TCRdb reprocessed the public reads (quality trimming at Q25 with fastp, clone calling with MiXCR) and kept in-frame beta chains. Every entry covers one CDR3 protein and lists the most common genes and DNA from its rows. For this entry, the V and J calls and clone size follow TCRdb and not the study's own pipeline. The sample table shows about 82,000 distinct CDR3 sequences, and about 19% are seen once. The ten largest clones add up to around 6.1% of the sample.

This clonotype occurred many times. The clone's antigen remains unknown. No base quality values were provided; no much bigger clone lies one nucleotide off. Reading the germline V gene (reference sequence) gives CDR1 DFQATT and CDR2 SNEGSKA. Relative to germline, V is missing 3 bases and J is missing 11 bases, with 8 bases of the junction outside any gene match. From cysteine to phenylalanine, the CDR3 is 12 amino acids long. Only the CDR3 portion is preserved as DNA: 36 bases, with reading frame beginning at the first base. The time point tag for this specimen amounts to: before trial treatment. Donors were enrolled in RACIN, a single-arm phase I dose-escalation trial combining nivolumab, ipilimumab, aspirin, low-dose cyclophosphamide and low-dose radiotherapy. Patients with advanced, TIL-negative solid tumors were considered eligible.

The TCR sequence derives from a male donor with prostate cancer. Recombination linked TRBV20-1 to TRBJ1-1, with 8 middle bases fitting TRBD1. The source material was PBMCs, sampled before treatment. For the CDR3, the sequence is CSASPPQGAAFF. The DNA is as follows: TGCAGTGCTAGTCCCCCCCAGGGGGCGGCTTTCTTT.